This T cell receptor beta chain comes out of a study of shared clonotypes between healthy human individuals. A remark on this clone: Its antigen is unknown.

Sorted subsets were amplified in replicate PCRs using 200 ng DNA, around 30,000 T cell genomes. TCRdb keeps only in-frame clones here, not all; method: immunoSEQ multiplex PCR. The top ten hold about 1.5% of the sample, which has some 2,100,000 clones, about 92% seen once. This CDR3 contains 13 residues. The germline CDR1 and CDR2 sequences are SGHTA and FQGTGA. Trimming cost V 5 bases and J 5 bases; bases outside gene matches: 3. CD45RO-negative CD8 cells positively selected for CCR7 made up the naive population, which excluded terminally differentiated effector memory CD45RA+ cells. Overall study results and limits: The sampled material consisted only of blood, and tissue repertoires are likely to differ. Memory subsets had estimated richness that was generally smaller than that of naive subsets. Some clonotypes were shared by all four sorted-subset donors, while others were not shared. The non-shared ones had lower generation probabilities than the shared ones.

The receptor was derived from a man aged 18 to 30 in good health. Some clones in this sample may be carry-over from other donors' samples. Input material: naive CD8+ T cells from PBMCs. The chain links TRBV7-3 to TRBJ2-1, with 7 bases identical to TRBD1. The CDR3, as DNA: TGTGCCAGCAGCCGAACAGGGGACAATGAGCAGTTCTTC. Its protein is CASSRTGDNEQFF. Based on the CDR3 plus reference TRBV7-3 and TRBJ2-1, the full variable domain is GAGVSQTPSNKVTEKGKYVELRCDPISGHTALYWYRQSLGQGPEFLIYFQGTGAADDSGLPNDRFFAVRPEGSVSTLKIQRTERGDSAVYLCASSRTGDNEQFFGPGTRLTVL.